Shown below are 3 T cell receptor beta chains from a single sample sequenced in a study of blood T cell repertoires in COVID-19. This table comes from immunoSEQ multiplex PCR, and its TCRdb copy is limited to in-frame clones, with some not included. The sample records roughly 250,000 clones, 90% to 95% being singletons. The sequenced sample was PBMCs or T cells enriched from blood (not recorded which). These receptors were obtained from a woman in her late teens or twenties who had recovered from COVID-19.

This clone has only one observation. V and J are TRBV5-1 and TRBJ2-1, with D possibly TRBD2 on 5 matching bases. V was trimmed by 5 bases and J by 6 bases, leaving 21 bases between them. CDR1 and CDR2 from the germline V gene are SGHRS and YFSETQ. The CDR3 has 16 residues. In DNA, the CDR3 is TGCGCCAGCAGTTGGAAAGAACCGGGAAGACTCAATGAGCAGTTCTTC. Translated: CASSWKEPGRLNEQFF.

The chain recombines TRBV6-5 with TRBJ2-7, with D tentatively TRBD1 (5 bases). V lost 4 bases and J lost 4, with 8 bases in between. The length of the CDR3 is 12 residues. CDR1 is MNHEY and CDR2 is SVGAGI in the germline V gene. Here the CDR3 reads CASSSDRYEQYF. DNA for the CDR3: TGTGCCAGCAGTTCCGACAGATACGAGCAGTACTTC.

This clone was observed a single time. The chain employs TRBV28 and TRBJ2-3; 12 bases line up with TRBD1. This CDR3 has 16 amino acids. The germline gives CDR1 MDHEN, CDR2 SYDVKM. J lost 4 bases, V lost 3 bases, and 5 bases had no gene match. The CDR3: CASSLAGQGASDTQYF. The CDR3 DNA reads TGTGCCAGCAGTTTGGCGGGACAGGGGGCGTCAGATACGCAGTATTTT.